Listed below are T cell receptor beta chains from one sample, sequenced in a study of T cell repertoires in cytomegalovirus infection. MiXCR was run by TCRdb on the reads, yielding one entry per CDR3 protein. The repertoire holds 600,000 to 700,000 distinct CDR3 sequences, around 35% seen once, with approximately 18% in the top ten. For these TCRs, the target antigens are not known. The sample here was cultured PBMCs, taken from culture after CMV antigen stimulation. These receptors were taken from a human donor in good health (CMV status not recorded). Some clones in this sample may be carry-over from other donors' samples. CDR3s include the opening cysteine and the closing phenylalanine or tryptophan. The order of the fields is CDR3 DNA, CDR3 protein, J gene, clone size, D gene, V gene. D genes are given only for firm matches. Expanded clones get a size class; other rows say once, few or many, or leave the size out.

TGTGCCAGCAGTTACGGGCTCGTCGGGGAGCTGTTTTTT CASSYGLVGELFF TRBJ2-2 few NA TRBV6-5
TGTGCCAGCAGCCCAGGGGGGGCGGGAGGGCTCAATGAGCAGTTCTTC CASSPGGAGGLNEQFF TRBJ2-1 few TRBD2 TRBV7-2
TGTGCCAGCTCACCTTCCTGGGGACTAGCGGAACCGTACAATGAGCAGTTCTTC CASSPSWGLAEPYNEQFF TRBJ2-1 once TRBD2 TRBV18
TGTGCCAGCAGCTTGCAGCCGCACACAGATACGCAGTATTTT CASSLQPHTDTQYF TRBJ2-3 NA NA TRBV5-8
TGTGCCACCAGTGATTTTAGAGCGGGGGGGCATGAGCAGTTCTTC CATSDFRAGGHEQFF TRBJ2-1 NA TRBD2 TRBV24-1
TGTGCCAGCAGCCGTTGGGCCTCCAACAGGCAGTTCTTC CASSRWASNRQFF TRBJ2-1 few NA TRBV7-2
TGTGCCAGTACCCAGGTCCGACAGGGATGGAATTCACCCCTCCACTTT CASTQVRQGWNSPLHF TRBJ1-6 NA TRBD1 TRBV27
TGTGCCAGCATGAGGGACAACCAAGAGACCCAGTACTTC CASMRDNQETQYF TRBJ2-5 NA NA TRBV2
TGTGCCAGCAGCCCTACCAATCAGCCCCAGCATTTT CASSPTNQPQHF TRBJ1-5 NA NA TRBV7-9
TGTGCCAGCAGCTTAGAGACAGGGGTTACCTATGGCTACACCTTC CASSLETGVTYGYTF TRBJ1-2 NA TRBD1 TRBV7-2
TGTGCCAGCAGCCCCGCAGGTGGTATGGAGCAGTACTTC CASSPAGGMEQYF TRBJ2-7 NA NA TRBV7-2
TGTGCCAGCAGTTTCGCACGGAGGGCGGGTGGCTACACCTTC CASSFARRAGGYTF TRBJ1-2 few NA TRBV27
TGCAGTGCTCGGGCCTCCGTGGAAGATACGCAGTATTTT CSARASVEDTQYF TRBJ2-3 few NA TRBV20-1
TGTGCCAGCAGTTTAGCGGCGGGACAGACTTACAACTATGGCTACACCTTC CASSLAAGQTYNYGYTF TRBJ1-2 few TRBD1 TRBV12-3/TRBV12-4
TGTGCCAGCAGGAGCGGGGGGACCTACGAGCAGTACTTC CASRSGGTYEQYF TRBJ2-7 NA TRBD2 TRBV6-2/TRBV6-3
TGCGCCAGCACCCAGCTAAACTCCTACAATGAGCAGTTCTTC CASTQLNSYNEQFF TRBJ2-1 few NA TRBV5-1
TGTGCCAGCAGTACGGACAGCCTCACAGATACGCAGTATTTT CASSTDSLTDTQYF TRBJ2-3 few NA TRBV12-3/TRBV12-4
TGTGCCAGTACCGAGACAGTCCTCAATCAGCCCCAGCATTTT CASTETVLNQPQHF TRBJ1-5 few NA TRBV19
TGCAGTGCTAGAGTCCCGGGGAGGCATCAGCCCCAGCATTTT CSARVPGRHQPQHF TRBJ1-5 NA NA TRBV20-1
TGCGCCAGCACCGCCCTCACGATTAAAACCGGGGAGCTGTTTTTT CASTALTIKTGELFF TRBJ2-2 few NA TRBV5-1
TGTGCCAGCTCATCCCAGGCGGGACAGTCCTACAATGAGCAGTTCTTC CASSSQAGQSYNEQFF TRBJ2-1 NA NA TRBV18
TGCAGTGCTAGTCACAATCATCAGGAACTGTTTTTT CSASHNHQELFF TRBJ1-4 NA NA TRBV20-1
TGTGCCAGCTCACCCCAAACACCCGATACGCAGTATTTT CASSPQTPDTQYF TRBJ2-3 NA NA TRBV18
TGTGCCAGCCGCCCCGGGACAGGGAAGGGGGAGCAGTTCTTC CASRPGTGKGEQFF TRBJ2-1 few TRBD1 TRBV6-2/TRBV6-3